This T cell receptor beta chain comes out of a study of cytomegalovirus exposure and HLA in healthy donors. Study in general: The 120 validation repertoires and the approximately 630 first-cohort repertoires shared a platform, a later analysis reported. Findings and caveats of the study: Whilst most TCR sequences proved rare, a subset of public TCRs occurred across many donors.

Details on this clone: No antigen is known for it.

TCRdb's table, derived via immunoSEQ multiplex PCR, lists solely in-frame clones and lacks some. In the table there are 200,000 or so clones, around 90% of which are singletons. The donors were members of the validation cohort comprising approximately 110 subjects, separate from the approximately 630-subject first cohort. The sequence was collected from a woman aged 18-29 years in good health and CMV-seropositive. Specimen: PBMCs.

The CDR3 DNA reads as TGTGCCAGCAGCTTAAGGGGACAGGGGGTTACTGAAGCTTTCTTT. Protein sequence: CASSLRGQGVTEAFF. V usage is TRBV7-3 and J usage is TRBJ1-1, with 11 bases aligning to TRBD1. The CDR3 contains 15 residues. In germline, CDR1 is SGHTA, CDR2 FQGTGA. V shed 1 base and J 5 bases; nucleotides not matched to a gene: 3.